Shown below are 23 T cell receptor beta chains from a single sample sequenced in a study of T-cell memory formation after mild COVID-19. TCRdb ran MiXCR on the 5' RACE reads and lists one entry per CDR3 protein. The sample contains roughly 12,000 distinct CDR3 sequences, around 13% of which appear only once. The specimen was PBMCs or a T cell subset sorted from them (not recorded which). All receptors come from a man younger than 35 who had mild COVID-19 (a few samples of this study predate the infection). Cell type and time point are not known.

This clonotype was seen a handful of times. The CDR3 sequence is CASSSRLSTGELFF. In nucleotides, the CDR3 is TGTGCCAGCAGCAGCAGGTTAAGCACCGGGGAGCTGTTTTTT. The V and J genes are TRBV7-3 and TRBJ2-2; D gene uncertain. Germline V gives CDR1 SGHTA, CDR2 FQGTGA. V was cut by 5 bases and J by 4 bases, with 11 bases left in between. The CDR3 is 14 residues long.

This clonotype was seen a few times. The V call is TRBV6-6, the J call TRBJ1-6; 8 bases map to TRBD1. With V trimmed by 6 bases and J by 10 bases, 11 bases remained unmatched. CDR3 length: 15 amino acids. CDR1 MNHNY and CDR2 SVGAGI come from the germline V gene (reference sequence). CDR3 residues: CASRNLGQGKSPLHF. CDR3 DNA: TGTGCCAGCAGGAACCTCGGACAGGGAAAATCACCCCTCCACTTT.

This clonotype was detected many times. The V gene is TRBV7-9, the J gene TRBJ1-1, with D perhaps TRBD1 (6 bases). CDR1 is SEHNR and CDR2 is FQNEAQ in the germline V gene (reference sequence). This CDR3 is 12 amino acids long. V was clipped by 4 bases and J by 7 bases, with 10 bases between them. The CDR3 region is CASSSYRDEAFF. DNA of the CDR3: TGTGCCAGCAGCTCTTACAGGGATGAAGCTTTCTTT. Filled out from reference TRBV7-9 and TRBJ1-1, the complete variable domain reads DTGVSQNPRHKITKRGQNVTFRCDPISEHNRLYWYRQTLGQGPEFLTYFQNEAQLEKSRLLSDRFSAERPKGSFSTLEIQRTEQGDSAMYLCASSSYRDEAFFGQGTRLTVV.

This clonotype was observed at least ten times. The CDR3 reads CASSGQPDQPQHF. CDR3 nucleotides: TGCGCCAGCAGCGGACAGCCAGATCAGCCCCAGCATTTT. The V and J genes are TRBV5-1 and TRBJ1-5, with TRBD1 as a possible D gene (6 bases). The CDR3 length is 13 residues. CDR1 and CDR2 from the germline V gene are SGHRS and YFSETQ. Trimming removed 4 bases from V and 5 bases from J, with 10 bases in between.

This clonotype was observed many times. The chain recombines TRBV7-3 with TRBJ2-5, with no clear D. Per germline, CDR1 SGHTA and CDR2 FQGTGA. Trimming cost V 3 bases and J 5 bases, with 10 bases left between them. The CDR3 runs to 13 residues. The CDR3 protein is CASSFRAKETQYF. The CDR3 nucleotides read TGTGCCAGCAGCTTCCGGGCCAAGGAGACCCAGTACTTC.

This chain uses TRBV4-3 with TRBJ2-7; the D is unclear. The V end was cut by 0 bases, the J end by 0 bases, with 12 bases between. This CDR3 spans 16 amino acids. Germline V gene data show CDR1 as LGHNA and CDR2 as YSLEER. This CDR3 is CASSQESVPGSYEQYF. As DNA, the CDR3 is TGCGCCAGCAGCCAAGAAAGCGTCCCGGGCTCCTACGAGCAGTACTTC.

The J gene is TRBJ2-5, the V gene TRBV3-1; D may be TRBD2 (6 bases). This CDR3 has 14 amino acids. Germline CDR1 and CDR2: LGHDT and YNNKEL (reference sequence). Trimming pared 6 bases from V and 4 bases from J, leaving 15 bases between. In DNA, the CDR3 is TGTGCCAGCAGTCCGGGAGAAGGGTTAGAGACCCAGTACTTC. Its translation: CASSPGEGLETQYF.

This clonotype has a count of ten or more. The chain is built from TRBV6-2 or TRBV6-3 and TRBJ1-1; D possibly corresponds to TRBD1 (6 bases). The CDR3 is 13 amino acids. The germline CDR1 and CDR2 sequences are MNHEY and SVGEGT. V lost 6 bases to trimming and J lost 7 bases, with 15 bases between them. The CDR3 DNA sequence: TGTGCCAGCAGGGGGGAGGGGGGACTTGAAGCTTTCTTT. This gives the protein CASRGEGGLEAFF.

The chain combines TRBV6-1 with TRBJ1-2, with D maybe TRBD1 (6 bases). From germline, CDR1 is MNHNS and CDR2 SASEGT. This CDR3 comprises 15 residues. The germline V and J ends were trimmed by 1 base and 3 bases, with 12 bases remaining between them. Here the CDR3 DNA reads TGTGCCAGCAGTGAAGGAGGGAGGGGGGACTATGGCTACACCTTC. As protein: CASSEGGRGDYGYTF.

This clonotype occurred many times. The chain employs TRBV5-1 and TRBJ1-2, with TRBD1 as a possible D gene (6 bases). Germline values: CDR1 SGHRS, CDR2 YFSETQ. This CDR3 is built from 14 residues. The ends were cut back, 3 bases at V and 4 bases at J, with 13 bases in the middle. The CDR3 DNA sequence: TGCGCCAGCAGCTCCCGGGACACCTTCTATGGCTACACCTTC. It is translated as CASSSRDTFYGYTF.

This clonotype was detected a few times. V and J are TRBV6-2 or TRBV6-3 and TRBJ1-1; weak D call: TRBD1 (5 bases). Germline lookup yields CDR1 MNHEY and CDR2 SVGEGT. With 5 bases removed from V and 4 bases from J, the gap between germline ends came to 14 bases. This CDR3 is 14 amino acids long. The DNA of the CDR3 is TGTGCCAGCAGTCCCCTTTTGGGGGTCACTGAAGCTTTCTTT. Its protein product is CASSPLLGVTEAFF.

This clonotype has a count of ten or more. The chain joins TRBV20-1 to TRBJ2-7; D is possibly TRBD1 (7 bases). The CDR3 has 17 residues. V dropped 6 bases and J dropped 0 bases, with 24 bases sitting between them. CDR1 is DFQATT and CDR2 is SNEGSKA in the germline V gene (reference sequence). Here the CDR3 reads CSARPTGLGGLSYEQYF. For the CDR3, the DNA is TGCAGTGCCCGACCGACAGGGCTCGGGGGCCTCTCCTACGAGCAGTACTTC.

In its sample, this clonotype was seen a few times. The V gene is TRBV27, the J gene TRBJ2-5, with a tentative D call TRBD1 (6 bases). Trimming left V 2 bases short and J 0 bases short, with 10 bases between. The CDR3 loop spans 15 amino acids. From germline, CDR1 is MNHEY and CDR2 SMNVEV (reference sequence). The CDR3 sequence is CASSLTQGYQETQYF. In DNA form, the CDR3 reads TGTGCCAGCAGTTTAACCCAGGGGTACCAAGAGACCCAGTACTTC.

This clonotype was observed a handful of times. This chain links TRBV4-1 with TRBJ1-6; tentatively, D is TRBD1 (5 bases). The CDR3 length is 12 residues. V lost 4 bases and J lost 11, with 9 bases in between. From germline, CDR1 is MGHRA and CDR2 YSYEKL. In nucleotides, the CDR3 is TGCGCCAGCAGCCCGGGGGGAACACCCCTCCACTTT. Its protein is CASSPGGTPLHF.

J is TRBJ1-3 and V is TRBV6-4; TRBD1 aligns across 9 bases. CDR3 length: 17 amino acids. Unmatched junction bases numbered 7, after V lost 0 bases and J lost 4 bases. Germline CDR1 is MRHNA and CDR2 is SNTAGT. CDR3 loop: CASSDSIGTGRGNTIYF. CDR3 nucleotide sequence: TGTGCCAGCAGTGACTCGATTGGGACAGGGAGAGGAAACACCATATATTTT.

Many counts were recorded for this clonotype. The CDR3 protein is CASSQDGEKLFF. The DNA of the CDR3 is TGTGCCAGCAGTCAAGACGGTGAAAAACTGTTTTTT. The rearrangement uses TRBV7-9 and TRBJ1-4; D is ambiguous. The CDR3 consists of 12 residues. The V end lost 6 bases, the J end lost 7 bases, and 9 bases lay between the germline ends. The germline V gene has CDR1 SEHNR and CDR2 FQNEAQ (reference sequence).

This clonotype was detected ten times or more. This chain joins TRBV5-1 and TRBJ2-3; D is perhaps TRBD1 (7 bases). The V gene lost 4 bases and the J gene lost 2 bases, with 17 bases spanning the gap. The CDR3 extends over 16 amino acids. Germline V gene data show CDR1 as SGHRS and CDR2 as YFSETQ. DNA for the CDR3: TGCGCCAGCAGCCCCAGCTCAGGGGGGCTCACAGATACGCAGTATTTT. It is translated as CASSPSSGGLTDTQYF. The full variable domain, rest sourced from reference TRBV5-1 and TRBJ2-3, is KAGVTQTPRYLIKTRGQQVTLSCSPISGHRSVSWYQQTPGQGLQFLFEYFSETQRNKGNFPGRFSGRQFSNSRSEMNVSTLELGDSALYLCASSPSSGGLTDTQYFGPGTRLTVL.

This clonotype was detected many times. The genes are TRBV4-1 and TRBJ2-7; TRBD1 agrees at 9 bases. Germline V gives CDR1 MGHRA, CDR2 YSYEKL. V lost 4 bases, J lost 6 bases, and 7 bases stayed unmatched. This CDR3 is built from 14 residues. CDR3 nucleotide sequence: TGCGCCAGCAGCCGGGACAGGGACAGGCTCGAGCAGTACTTC. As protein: CASSRDRDRLEQYF.

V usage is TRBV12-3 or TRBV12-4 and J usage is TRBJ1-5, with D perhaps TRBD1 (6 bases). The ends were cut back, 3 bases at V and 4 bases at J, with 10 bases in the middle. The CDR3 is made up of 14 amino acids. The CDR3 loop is CASSFKGGNQPQHF. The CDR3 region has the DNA TGTGCCAGCAGTTTTAAGGGGGGGAATCAGCCCCAGCATTTT.

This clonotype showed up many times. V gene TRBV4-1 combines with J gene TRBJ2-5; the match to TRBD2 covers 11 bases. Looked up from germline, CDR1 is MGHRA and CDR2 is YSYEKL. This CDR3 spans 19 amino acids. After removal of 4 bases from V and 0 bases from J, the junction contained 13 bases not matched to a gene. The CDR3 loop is CASSRIGLAGGSYQETQYF. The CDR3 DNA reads TGCGCCAGCAGCCGTATAGGGCTAGCGGGGGGCTCGTACCAAGAGACCCAGTACTTC.

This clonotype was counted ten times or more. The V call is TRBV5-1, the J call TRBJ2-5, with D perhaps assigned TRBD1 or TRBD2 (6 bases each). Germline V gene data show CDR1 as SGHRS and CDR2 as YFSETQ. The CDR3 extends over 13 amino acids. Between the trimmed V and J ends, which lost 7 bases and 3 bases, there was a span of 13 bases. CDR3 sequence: CASRGTSEETQYF. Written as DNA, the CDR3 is TGCGCCAGCCGCGGGACATCAGAAGAGACCCAGTACTTC.

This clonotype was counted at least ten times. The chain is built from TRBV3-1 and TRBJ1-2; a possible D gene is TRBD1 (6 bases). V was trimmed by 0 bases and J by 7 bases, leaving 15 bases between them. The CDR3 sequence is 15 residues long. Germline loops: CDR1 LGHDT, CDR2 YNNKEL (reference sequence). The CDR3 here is CASSQDLGGGLGYTF. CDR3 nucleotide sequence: TGTGCCAGCAGCCAAGATTTGGGCGGGGGCCTTGGCTACACCTTC. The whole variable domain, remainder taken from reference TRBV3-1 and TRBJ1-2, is DTAVSQTPKYLVTQMGNDKSIKCEQNLGHDTMYWYKQDSKKFLKIMFSYNNKELIINETVPNRFSPKSPDKAHLNLHINSLELGDSAVYFCASSQDLGGGLGYTFGSGTRLTVV.

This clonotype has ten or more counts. The CDR3 sequence is CASSPRGRGGADTQYF. CDR3 nucleotides: TGTGCCAGCAGCCCCCGTGGGCGGGGGGGCGCAGATACGCAGTATTTT. The rearrangement joins TRBV7-9 to TRBJ2-3, with 9 nucleotides matching TRBD2. This CDR3 has 16 residues. Germline CDR1 SEHNR, CDR2 FQNEAQ (reference sequence). The V segment lost 5 bases and the J segment 4 bases; nucleotides outside the gene matches: 10.